The 18 T cell receptor beta chains below were found in one sample sequenced in a study of Ad26.COV2.S vaccination and SARS-CoV-2 variants. The assay was immunoSEQ multiplex PCR, and TCRdb's table has in-frame clones only and misses some. The table lists approximately 340,000 clones, more than 75% of them singletons. Treatment defined: some 20 received Ad26.COV2.S at low or high dose, single or two shots; roughly five received placebo; per-sample allocation not given. At day 63 after the first vaccine or placebo injection, samples were drawn. The starting material was peripheral blood, obtained in a trial of Ad26.COV2.S vaccine versus placebo. These receptors all stem from a person between 18 and 59 years old who received the Ad26.COV2.S COVID-19 vaccine or a placebo.

This chain joins TRBV11-2 and TRBJ2-4, with unresolved D. CDR1 and CDR2 (germline): SGHAT, FQNNGV. The CDR3 totals 19 residues. Trimming cost V 4 bases and J 2 bases, with 24 bases left between them. CDR3 sequence reads: CASSSTQTGTLGTKNIQYF. CDR3 sequence (DNA): TGTGCCAGCAGCTCAACCCAAACGGGCACCCTGGGGACCAAAAACATTCAGTACTTC.

The V call is TRBV7-2, the J call TRBJ2-1; D is unresolved. The germline V gene encodes CDR1 SGHTA and CDR2 FQGNSA. V was shortened by 4 bases and J by 0 bases, with 10 bases between the two germline ends. This CDR3 region has 15 residues. The CDR3 DNA sequence: TGTGCCAGCAGCTCCCTGGGATTCTCCTACAATGAGCAGTTCTTC. Residues: CASSSLGFSYNEQFF.

The gene calls are TRBV25-1 and TRBJ2-7; D is possibly TRBD2 (6 bases). CDR1 is MGHDK and CDR2 is SYGVNS in the germline V gene. The CDR3 contains 13 residues. The ends were cut back, 1 base at V and 7 bases at J, with 11 bases in the middle. The CDR3 loop is CASSEWARGEQYF. The CDR3, as DNA: TGTGCCAGCAGTGAATGGGCACGGGGGGAGCAGTACTTC.

The rearrangement uses TRBV6-2 or TRBV6-3 and TRBJ2-3; 7 bases agree with TRBD2. The CDR3 is 16 residues long. Germline V gene data show CDR1 as MNHEY and CDR2 as SVGEGT. V was clipped by 6 bases and J by 1 base; unmatched bases: 10. CDR3 in DNA: TGTGCCAGCAGCCGTACACTAGCGACTCGCACAGATACGCAGTATTTT. This gives the protein CASSRTLATRTDTQYF.

The chain has TRBV11-2 and TRBJ2-3; 15 positions agree with TRBD2. With V trimmed by 4 bases and J by 5 bases, 7 bases remained unmatched. From germline, CDR1 is SGHAT and CDR2 FQNNGV. The CDR3 is made up of 17 amino acids. CDR3 region: CASSSGLAGGRGDTQYF. The CDR3 nucleotides read TGTGCCAGCAGCTCGGGACTAGCGGGGGGCCGGGGAGATACGCAGTATTTT. Together with reference TRBV11-2 and TRBJ2-3, the CDR3 gives the full variable domain: EAGVAQSPRYKIIEKRQSVAFWCNPISGHATLYWYQQILGQGPKLLIQFQNNGVVDDSQLPKDRFSAERLKGVDSTLKIQPAKLEDSAVYLCASSSGLAGGRGDTQYFGPGTRLTVL.

V gene TRBV19 combines with J gene TRBJ2-5; D remains unclear. The germline V gene has CDR1 LNHDA and CDR2 SQIVND (reference sequence). This CDR3 has 11 amino acids. V was shortened by 10 bases and J by 10 bases, with 16 bases between the two germline ends. The CDR3 loop is CATGDSTFQYF. In DNA form, the CDR3 reads TGTGCCACCGGTGACTCAACCTTCCAGTACTTC.

As for this clone: Within the sample, other DNA sequences also encode this same CDR3. The chain uses TRBV3-1 (or the pseudogene TRBV3-2) and TRBJ2-3; 11 bases agree with TRBD2. V gave up 4 bases and J gave up 6 bases; unmatched junction bases: 18. Looked up from germline, CDR1 is LGHDT and CDR2 is YNNKEL (reference sequence). The CDR3 extends over 19 amino acids. The CDR3 sequence is CASSRALTTGTSGMDTQYF. In DNA form, the CDR3 reads TGTGCCAGCAGCCGGGCGCTAACGACCGGGACTAGCGGAATGGATACGCAGTATTTT.

V gene TRBV28 combines with J gene TRBJ1-5, with 8 bases matching TRBD1. After removal of 1 base from V and 3 bases from J, the junction contained 11 bases not matched to a gene. CDR1 and CDR2 from the germline V gene are MDHEN and SYDVKM. This CDR3 is 18 amino acids long. The DNA of the CDR3 is TGTGCCAGCAGTTTATTGTGGGGGGGGACAGGCCACAATCAGCCCCAGCATTTT. Its translation: CASSLLWGGTGHNQPQHF.

A few counts support this clone. The gene calls are TRBV7-2 and TRBJ1-4; possibly TRBD1 for D (5 bases). CDR3 size: 16 residues. From germline, CDR1 is SGHTA and CDR2 FQGNSA. With 2 bases removed from V and 7 bases from J, the gap between germline ends came to 17 bases. The CDR3 is CASSLMPGGGAEKLFF. The CDR3 DNA reads as TGTGCCAGCAGCTTAATGCCCGGGGGTGGGGCTGAAAAACTGTTTTTT. The variable domain in full, completed from reference TRBV7-2 and TRBJ1-4, reads GAGVSQSPSNKVTEKGKDVELRCDPISGHTALYWYRQSLGQGLEFLIYFQGNSAPDKSGLPSDRFSAERTGGSVSTLTIQRTQQEDSAVYLCASSLMPGGGAEKLFFGSGTQLSVL.

V usage is TRBV9 and J usage is TRBJ2-7; TRBD2 matches 7 bases. This CDR3 has 15 amino acids. Germline V CDR1 and CDR2: SGDLS, YYNGEE. After removal of 3 bases from V and 7 bases from J, the junction contained 13 bases not matched to a gene. CDR3: CASSATTGTIPEQYF. As DNA, the CDR3 is TGTGCCAGCAGCGCCACCACCGGGACTATACCTGAGCAGTACTTC.

The chain combines TRBV27 with TRBJ1-2; no clear D. This CDR3 is 15 amino acids long. V shed 4 bases and J shed 2 bases, with 14 bases lying between them. The germline gives CDR1 MNHEY, CDR2 SMNVEV (reference sequence). CDR3 sequence (DNA): TGTGCCAGCAGTTCGACCTGGACGGGGAACTATGGCTACACCTTC. Translated, it gives CASSSTWTGNYGYTF.

V gene TRBV6-5 combines with J gene TRBJ2-7, with D possibly matching TRBD2 (6 bases). V was cut by 6 bases and J by 2 bases, with 14 bases left in between. The CDR3 extends over 14 amino acids. In germline, CDR1 is MNHEY, CDR2 SVGAGI. The CDR3 reads CASRRDHRPYEQYF. The DNA of the CDR3 is TGTGCCAGCAGGCGGGACCACCGCCCCTACGAGCAGTACTTC.

The chain combines TRBV20-1 with TRBJ2-7; 10 bases are shared with TRBD2. Germline values: CDR1 DFQATT, CDR2 SNEGSKA (reference sequence). CDR3 length equals 16 residues. After removal of 3 bases from V and 1 base from J, the junction contained 9 bases not matched to a gene. The chain's CDR3 is CSASKPGLARSYEQYF. DNA of the CDR3: TGCAGTGCTAGTAAACCGGGACTAGCGCGGTCCTACGAGCAGTACTTC.

The rearrangement links TRBV30 to TRBJ2-7; a weak D match, TRBD2 (6 bases). The V end was cut by 1 base, the J end by 3 bases, with 7 bases between. The CDR3 length is 12 residues. Germline assignment: CDR1 GTSNPN and CDR2 SVGIG (reference sequence). DNA of the CDR3: TGTGCCTGGAGTGACGGGAGCTACGAGCAGTACTTC. Protein sequence: CAWSDGSYEQYF.

The V and J genes are TRBV27 and TRBJ1-1; tentatively, D is TRBD1 (6 bases). This CDR3 contains 18 residues. CDR1 and CDR2 (germline): MNHEY, SMNVEV (reference sequence). Trimming shortened V by 2 bases and J by 11 bases, and 30 bases separated the two germline ends. CDR3 in DNA: TGTGCCAGCAGTTTACGACCACTCCGACAGGCCTCGAACACTTGGGCTTTCTTT. Translated: CASSLRPLRQASNTWAFF.

The chain couples TRBV14 to TRBJ2-7; D unresolved. Germline V gives CDR1 SGHDN, CDR2 FVKESK. The germline V and J ends were trimmed by 2 bases and 6 bases, with 17 bases remaining between them. The CDR3 spans 15 residues. The CDR3 here is CASSQHPGPAGEQYF. CDR3 nucleotide sequence: TGTGCCAGCAGCCAACACCCCGGGCCAGCCGGCGAGCAGTACTTC.

The chain employs TRBV30 and TRBJ2-3; D not certain. The V gene lost 3 bases and the J gene lost 2 bases, with 12 bases spanning the gap. Germline V gene lookup returns CDR1 GTSNPN and CDR2 SVGIG (reference sequence). The CDR3 totals 14 residues. The CDR3 DNA is TGTGCCTGGAGGCTCGCCCAGTACACAGATACGCAGTATTTT. Translating gives CAWRLAQYTDTQYF.

This clone was recorded only once. J is TRBJ1-2 and V is TRBV28; 10 bases are a match to TRBD1. Germline assignment: CDR1 MDHEN and CDR2 SYDVKM. Trimming took 4 bases from V and 4 from J; bases not matched to a gene: 9. This CDR3 has 16 amino acids. CDR3 residues: CASSSPGQGIVYGYTF. The CDR3 DNA is TGTGCCAGCAGTTCCCCGGGACAGGGGATTGTCTATGGCTACACCTTC.